What follows describes a single T cell receptor beta chain. Antigen unknown. The entry originates in a study of cytomegalovirus exposure and HLA in healthy donors. Study background: Unique TCRs from HLA-typed donors, approximately 80 million of them, were held in an early data release.

With 60 Vbeta and 13 Jbeta primers, the PCR was carried out. Clones were read by immunoSEQ multiplex PCR, and TCRdb kept only the in-frame ones, dropping some. Of 150,000 to 200,000 clones in the sample, more than 85% are singletons; the top ten hold approximately 1.9%. Study outcomes and limitations: Reported performance of the classifier showed diagnosis of cytomegalovirus status with high specificity and sensitivity. Most TCR sequences were rare, but some public TCRs occurred in many donors.

Germline V gene data show CDR1 as GTSNPN and CDR2 as SVGIG (reference sequence). With 1 base removed from V and 7 bases from J, the gap between germline ends came to 10 bases. CDR3 length: 12 amino acids. Material for sequencing was PBMCs. This sequence originates from a woman aged 18 to 35 in good health and CMV-seronegative. The rearrangement uses TRBV30 and TRBJ1-1; D is possibly TRBD1 (5 bases). The CDR3 DNA is TGTGCCTGGAGTGCAACAGGAAATGAAGCTTTCTTT. Its protein product is CAWSATGNEAFF.